This T cell receptor beta chain was captured by sequencing in a study of blood T cell repertoires in COVID-19. In the study's own analysis: By means of reference gene primer amplification, nucleated cell counts were estimated. The protocol was immunoSEQ multiplex PCR, while the TCRdb copy is restricted to in-frame clones and leaves out a portion. V, J and clone size were drawn from that table, and D and trimming were deduced from the DNA. The data contain roughly 290,000 clones, about 89% of them singletons. V was trimmed by 8 bases and J by 7 bases, leaving 13 bases between them. CDR3 length: 12 amino acids. Germline lookup yields CDR1 LNHDA and CDR2 SQIVND (reference sequence).

This clonotype was obtained from a young man with acute or convalescent COVID-19. The chain couples TRBV19 to TRBJ2-3, with a possible D match to TRBD1 (6 bases). Sample: peripheral blood. This CDR3 reads CASDDRFHTQYF. The DNA of the CDR3 is TGTGCCAGTGATGACAGGTTTCATACGCAGTATTTT.